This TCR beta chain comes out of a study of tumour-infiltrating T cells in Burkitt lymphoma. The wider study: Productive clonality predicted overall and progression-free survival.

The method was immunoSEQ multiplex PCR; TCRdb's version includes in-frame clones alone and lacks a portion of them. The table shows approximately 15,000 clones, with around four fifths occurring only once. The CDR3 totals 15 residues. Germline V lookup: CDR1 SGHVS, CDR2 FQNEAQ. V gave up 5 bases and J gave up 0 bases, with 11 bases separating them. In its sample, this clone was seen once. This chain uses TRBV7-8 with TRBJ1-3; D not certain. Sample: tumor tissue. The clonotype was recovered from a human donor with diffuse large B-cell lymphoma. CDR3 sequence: CASSDPSYSGNTIYF. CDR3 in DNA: TGTGCCAGCAGCGACCCTAGTTACTCTGGAAACACCATATATTTT.